This record looks at one TCR beta chain sequence and its context. Its target is not known. This may be a read error: a much more frequent sequence differs by one nucleotide. The data are from a study of tumor-infiltrating lymphocytes in primary liver carcinoma. The study's findings and limits: Pairs of tumor regions overlapped more than tumor-adjacent and tumor-blood pairs did. Tumors had a significantly higher top-250-clone fraction than blood (p = 0.039).

The CDR3 extends over 12 amino acids. CDR1 and CDR2 from the germline V gene are MNHNS and SASEGT. TCR beta cDNA was made from approximately 540 ng total RNA with a constant-region primer. Each TCR beta library was derived from three nested multiplex PCR rounds that employed slightly modified ARM-PCR. Amplification in the first two PCR rounds was performed using TRBV1-TRBV30 forward primers and a C-beta reverse primer for roughly 9 cycles each. Each CDR3 protein gets one entry after TCRdb re-called the multiplex PCR reads with MiXCR. Among 310,000 or so distinct CDR3 sequences listed, about 50% were seen once. Blood RNA came from unsorted whole blood; germline DNA was also extracted. The patients carried chronic HBV infection and had received no treatment. A roughly 4.1-milliliter peripheral blood sample was collected before surgery.

The sequence came from a woman under 40 with primary liver carcinoma and hepatitis B virus infection. V usage is TRBV6-1 and J usage is TRBJ2-7; unclear D gene. Sequencing was carried out using peripheral blood. CDR3 residues: CASSRPTYKQYF. The CDR3 nucleotides read TGTGCCAGCAGCCGGCCCACCTACAAGCAGTACTTC.